This T cell receptor (beta chain) was recorded in a study of OX40 agonist ivuxolimab in advanced cancers. On the study more broadly: The group had a mean age of 60 years, ranged from about 20 to 85, and was 80% to 85% male.

Notes on the study in general: Among the lowest peripheral clonal expansion occurred in 0.1-3.0 mg/kg partial responders.

Profiling relied on immunoSEQ multiplex PCR, and the TCRdb table lists in-frame clones only, not all of them. The table records about 66,000 clones, over 80% of them present only once. Exclusion of a patient followed from autoimmune disease history or systemic immunosuppression. This clone was counted between two and nine times. Antigen: not known. The CDR3 spans 14 residues. V was pared by 1 base and J by 5 bases, with 11 bases between. The V gene's germline CDR1 is SGHAT and CDR2 FQNNGV. This chain links TRBV11-2 with TRBJ1-1; no firm D call. The material was CD4+ or CD8+ T cells sorted from blood, obtained in a trial of the OX40 agonist ivuxolimab. The TCR was taken from an adult with an advanced solid tumor such as melanoma, head and neck, liver or kidney cancer. CDR3 nucleotide sequence: TGTGCCAGCAGCTTAGTACCTGAACTGACTGAAGCTTTCTTT. Its protein is CASSLVPELTEAFF.